A selection of T cell receptor beta chains follows, all from one sample in a study of a mutant IDH1 vaccine in newly diagnosed glioma. The protocol was immunoSEQ multiplex PCR, while the TCRdb copy is restricted to in-frame clones and leaves out a portion. Here the sample spans fewer than 85,000 clones, about 81% being singletons. Antigen specificity for these receptors is unknown. The sample in question was PBMCs, obtained from a glioma patient whose treatment included an IDH1 peptide vaccine. Every receptor here comes from a man between 40 and 49 years old with glioma. Each CDR3 is given with its conserved first and last residue. D genes are given only for firm matches. Expanded clones get a size class; other rows say once, few or many, or leave the size out.

clone_size: .; j_call: TRBJ2-2; v_call: TRBV29-1; d_call: .; cdr3_nt: TGCAGCGTCCGAGACAGGGAGGGGAACACCGGGGAGCTGTTTTTT; cdr3_aa: CSVRDREGNTGELFF
clone_size: .; j_call: TRBJ2-5; v_call: TRBV18; d_call: .; cdr3_nt: TGTGCCAGCTCACCCCCGGGGGAGACCCAGTACTTC; cdr3_aa: CASSPPGETQYF
clone_size: .; j_call: TRBJ1-2; v_call: TRBV30; d_call: .; cdr3_nt: TGTGCCTGGGGACCCGACGGCTACACCTTC; cdr3_aa: CAWGPDGYTF
clone_size: .; j_call: TRBJ2-5; v_call: TRBV9; d_call: .; cdr3_nt: TGTGCCAGCAGCGGCGGCCTCTCCGGGGAGACCCAGTACTTC; cdr3_aa: CASSGGLSGETQYF
clone_size: .; j_call: TRBJ2-7; v_call: TRBV7-3; d_call: .; cdr3_nt: TGTGCCAGCAGCTTAACGGCGAGCTCCGAGCAGTACTTC; cdr3_aa: CASSLTASSEQYF
clone_size: .; j_call: TRBJ2-7; v_call: TRBV9; d_call: TRBD2; cdr3_nt: TGTGCCAGCAGCGTAGCTGGGGGGGTGAGAGAGCAGTACTTC; cdr3_aa: CASSVAGGVREQYF
clone_size: .; j_call: TRBJ2-7; v_call: TRBV7-2; d_call: .; cdr3_nt: TGTGCCAGCAGCTTAGGGGCAGGCTTTACCTACGAGCAGTACTTC; cdr3_aa: CASSLGAGFTYEQYF
clone_size: .; j_call: TRBJ2-1; v_call: TRBV27; d_call: .; cdr3_nt: TGTGCCAGCAGTTTGGACTACAGCTCCTACAATGAGCAGTTCTTC; cdr3_aa: CASSLDYSSYNEQFF
clone_size: .; j_call: TRBJ2-7; v_call: TRBV28; d_call: TRBD1; cdr3_nt: TGTGCCAGCAGGCTTGGACAGGGTCCCTACGAGCAGTACTTC; cdr3_aa: CASRLGQGPYEQYF
clone_size: .; j_call: TRBJ2-2; v_call: TRBV6-6; d_call: TRBD1; cdr3_nt: TGTGCCAGCAGTTACGGGACAGATAACACCGGGGAGCTGTTTTTT; cdr3_aa: CASSYGTDNTGELFF
clone_size: .; j_call: TRBJ1-4; v_call: TRBV30; d_call: .; cdr3_nt: TGTGCCTGGACCCCCAAGGCTGAAAAACTGTTTTTT; cdr3_aa: CAWTPKAEKLFF
clone_size: .; j_call: TRBJ2-1; v_call: TRBV7-8; d_call: TRBD2; cdr3_nt: TGTGCCAGCAGCTTAGGCCGGAGGGCGGTAGCGGGTGCCTCCTACAATGAGCAGTTCTTC; cdr3_aa: CASSLGRRAVAGASYNEQFF
clone_size: .; j_call: TRBJ1-1; v_call: TRBV10-3; d_call: .; cdr3_nt: TGTGCCATCAGTGAGTCGGGCGCAGGCTACACTGAAGCTTTCTTT; cdr3_aa: CAISESGAGYTEAFF
clone_size: .; j_call: TRBJ2-2; v_call: TRBV4-3; d_call: .; cdr3_nt: TGCGCCAGCAGCCAAGTGGCGGGTACCGGGGAGCTGTTTTTT; cdr3_aa: CASSQVAGTGELFF
clone_size: .; j_call: TRBJ2-1; v_call: TRBV7-2; d_call: TRBD1; cdr3_nt: TGTGCCAGCAGCAGGGACAGGCTGTCTGGTAATGAGCAGTTCTTC; cdr3_aa: CASSRDRLSGNEQFF
clone_size: .; j_call: TRBJ2-2; v_call: TRBV7-2; d_call: .; cdr3_nt: TGTGCCAGCAGCTTGTGGCAGAGCACCGGGGAGCTGTTTTTT; cdr3_aa: CASSLWQSTGELFF
clone_size: .; j_call: TRBJ1-4; v_call: TRBV30; d_call: .; cdr3_nt: TGTGCCTGGACCGGCCAGGGGCTTCCAACTAATGAAAAACTGTTTTTT; cdr3_aa: CAWTGQGLPTNEKLFF
clone_size: .; j_call: TRBJ2-7; v_call: TRBV27; d_call: TRBD1; cdr3_nt: TGTGCCAGCAGTTCGGACAGGGGCCTCTACGAGCAGTACTTC; cdr3_aa: CASSSDRGLYEQYF
clone_size: once; j_call: TRBJ2-3; v_call: TRBV19; d_call: .; cdr3_nt: TGTGCCAGTAGTATTCAGCCAGGGCTGACAGATACGCAGTATTTT; cdr3_aa: CASSIQPGLTDTQYF
clone_size: .; j_call: TRBJ1-1; v_call: TRBV28; d_call: .; cdr3_nt: TGTGCCAGCAGCTCTGGGGGAGTCACTGAAGCTTTCTTT; cdr3_aa: CASSSGGVTEAFF
clone_size: .; j_call: TRBJ1-6; v_call: TRBV21-1; d_call: .; cdr3_nt: TGTGCCAGCAGCAAAACTGTCGATTTAAATAATTCACCCCTCCACTTT; cdr3_aa: CASSKTVDLNNSPLHF
clone_size: .; j_call: TRBJ2-7; v_call: TRBV6-1; d_call: TRBD1; cdr3_nt: TGTGCCAGCACGTGGGGACAGGGGGCTGTCGAGCAGTACTTC; cdr3_aa: CASTWGQGAVEQYF
clone_size: .; j_call: TRBJ1-5; v_call: TRBV6-1; d_call: .; cdr3_nt: TGTGCCAGCAGCCCTGAGGAGGGGGGGCAGCCCCAGCATTTT; cdr3_aa: CASSPEEGGQPQHF
clone_size: once; j_call: TRBJ2-7; v_call: TRBV28; d_call: TRBD1; cdr3_nt: TGTGCAACAAGGGGCTGGGGACAGGCTTACGAGCAGTACTTC; cdr3_aa: CATRGWGQAYEQYF
clone_size: .; j_call: TRBJ2-2; v_call: TRBV4-3; d_call: TRBD1; cdr3_nt: TGCGCCAGCAGCCAAGCGGGACAGGGGAACACCGGGGAGCTGTTTTTT; cdr3_aa: CASSQAGQGNTGELFF
clone_size: .; j_call: TRBJ2-5; v_call: TRBV7-2; d_call: TRBD2; cdr3_nt: TGTGCCAGCAGCCGGACTAGCAGCGAGACCCAGTACTTC; cdr3_aa: CASSRTSSETQYF
clone_size: .; j_call: TRBJ1-4; v_call: TRBV9; d_call: TRBD1; cdr3_nt: TGTGCCACCCAGGGGGGGGGAAATGAAAAACTGTTTTTT; cdr3_aa: CATQGGGNEKLFF
clone_size: .; j_call: TRBJ1-1; v_call: TRBV5-6; d_call: .; cdr3_nt: TGTGCCAGCAGCTTGGTGTTCCCTGTACTCGGAGGGAACACTGAAGCTTTCTTT; cdr3_aa: CASSLVFPVLGGNTEAFF
clone_size: once; j_call: TRBJ2-3; v_call: TRBV4-2; d_call: TRBD2; cdr3_nt: TGTGCCAGCAGCCAAGATCGGCCTAGCGGGGCCTTCACAGATACGCAGTATTTT; cdr3_aa: CASSQDRPSGAFTDTQYF
clone_size: .; j_call: TRBJ1-6; v_call: TRBV7-9; d_call: .; cdr3_nt: TGTGCCAGCAGCTTAGGGGATACTAATTCACCCCTCCACTTT; cdr3_aa: CASSLGDTNSPLHF
clone_size: .; j_call: TRBJ1-5; v_call: TRBV30; d_call: TRBD1; cdr3_nt: TGTGCCTGGAACAAGGGGGCAGGTCAGCCCCAGCATTTT; cdr3_aa: CAWNKGAGQPQHF
clone_size: .; j_call: TRBJ1-1; v_call: TRBV19; d_call: .; cdr3_nt: TGTGCCAGTAGTATAGAACCAGGGTGGATAACTCGGGGACAGAACACTGAAGCTTTCTTT; cdr3_aa: CASSIEPGWITRGQNTEAFF
clone_size: .; j_call: TRBJ1-2; v_call: TRBV7-2; d_call: TRBD1; cdr3_nt: TGTGCCAGCAGCCCCGTTCAGGGGGCACGCTACACCTTC; cdr3_aa: CASSPVQGARYTF
clone_size: .; j_call: TRBJ2-3; v_call: TRBV28; d_call: TRBD2; cdr3_nt: TGTGCCAGCAGTTTATTGGCGGGAGGAACGATCATAGATACGCAGTATTTT; cdr3_aa: CASSLLAGGTIIDTQYF
clone_size: .; j_call: TRBJ2-5; v_call: TRBV4-1; d_call: TRBD1; cdr3_nt: TGCGCCAGCAGCCATGGGACAGGGGTCAACCAAGAGACCCAGTACTTC; cdr3_aa: CASSHGTGVNQETQYF
clone_size: .; j_call: TRBJ1-5; v_call: TRBV4-1; d_call: .; cdr3_nt: TGCGCCAGCAGCCCATTTGACTGGGATCAGCCCCAGCATTTT; cdr3_aa: CASSPFDWDQPQHF
clone_size: .; j_call: TRBJ1-3; v_call: TRBV7-2; d_call: .; cdr3_nt: TGTGCCAGCAGCCATATACGGGCCGGAAACACCATATATTTT; cdr3_aa: CASSHIRAGNTIYF
clone_size: .; j_call: TRBJ2-1; v_call: TRBV13; d_call: TRBD2; cdr3_nt: TGTGCCAGCAGCTTAGTCCTGGCTAGCGGGAGTTGGAATGAGCAGTTCTTC; cdr3_aa: CASSLVLASGSWNEQFF
clone_size: .; j_call: TRBJ2-2; v_call: TRBV9; d_call: .; cdr3_nt: TGTGCCAGCAGCGTAGTGGGGGCCGACACCGGGGAGCTGTTTTTT; cdr3_aa: CASSVVGADTGELFF